This T cell receptor (beta chain) was captured in a study of long-term antiretroviral therapy in people with HIV. The study, taken as a whole, reports: Before ART, certain clones expanded, and these dominated the repertoire at all time points.

Donors needed at least one pre-ART PBMC sample plus at least two post-ART samples. The V gene's germline CDR1 is SGHVS and CDR2 FQNEAQ. The CDR3 is 14 amino acids. V gave up 7 bases and J gave up 2 bases, with 15 bases separating them. With survey level as its setting, the immunoSEQ assay was v3.0. The protocol was immunoSEQ multiplex PCR, while the TCRdb copy is restricted to in-frame clones and leaves out a portion. The sample lists about 25,000 clones, about 80% seen once, with around 10% in the top ten. Of note for this clone: Its specificity is unknown.

The TCR comes from a woman aged 40-49 years with HIV. Sequences were derived from unsorted PBMCs, sampled 1.1 years before starting antiretroviral therapy. The rearrangement uses TRBV7-8 and TRBJ2-7; D remains ambiguous. CDR3 in amino acids: CASTPVRSTYEQYF. The CDR3 nucleotides read TGTGCCAGCACCCCCGTTAGATCTACCTACGAGCAGTACTTC. Based on the CDR3 plus reference TRBV7-8 and TRBJ2-7, the full variable domain is GAGVSQSPRYKVAKRGQDVALRCDPISGHVSLFWYQQALGQGPEFLTYFQNEAQLDKSGLPSDRFFAERPEGSVSTLKIQRTQQEDSAVYLCASTPVRSTYEQYFGPGTRLTVT.